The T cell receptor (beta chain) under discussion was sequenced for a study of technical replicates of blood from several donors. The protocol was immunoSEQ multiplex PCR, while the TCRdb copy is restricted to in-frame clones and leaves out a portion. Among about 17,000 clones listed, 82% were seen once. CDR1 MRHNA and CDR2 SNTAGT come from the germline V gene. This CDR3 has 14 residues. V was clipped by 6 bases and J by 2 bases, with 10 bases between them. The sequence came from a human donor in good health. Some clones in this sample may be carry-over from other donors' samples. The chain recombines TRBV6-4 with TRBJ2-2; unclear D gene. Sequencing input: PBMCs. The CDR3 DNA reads TGTGCCAGCAGGACAAATTTAAACACCGGGGAGCTGTTTTTT. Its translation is CASRTNLNTGELFF.